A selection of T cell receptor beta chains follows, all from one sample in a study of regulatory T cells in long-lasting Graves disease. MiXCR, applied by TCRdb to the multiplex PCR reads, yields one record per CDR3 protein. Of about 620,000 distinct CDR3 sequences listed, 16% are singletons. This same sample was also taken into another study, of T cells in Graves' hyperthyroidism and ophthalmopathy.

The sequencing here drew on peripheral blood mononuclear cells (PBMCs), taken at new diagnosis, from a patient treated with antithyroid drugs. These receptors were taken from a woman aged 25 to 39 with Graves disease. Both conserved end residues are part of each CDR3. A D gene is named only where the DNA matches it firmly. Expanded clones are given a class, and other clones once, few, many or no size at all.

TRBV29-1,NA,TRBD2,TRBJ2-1,TGCAGCGTTGGAGCGGGAGGTAGAAATGAGCAGTTCTTC,CSVGAGGRNEQFF
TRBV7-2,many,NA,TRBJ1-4,TGTGCCAGCAGCTGGGCAAATGAAAAACTGTTTTTT,CASSWANEKLFF
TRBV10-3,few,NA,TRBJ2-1,TGTGCCACTCTTGGATCCTCATCCCAATACAATGAGCAGTTCTTC,CATLGSSSQYNEQFF
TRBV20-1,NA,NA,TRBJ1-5,NA,CSAERESASYEQYFGPGQPQHF
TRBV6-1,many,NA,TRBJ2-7,TGTGCCACAGCGCAGGGCTACGAGCAGTACTTC,CATAQGYEQYF
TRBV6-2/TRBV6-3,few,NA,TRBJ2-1,TGTGCCAGCGGTGACCGCTCCAATGAGCAGTTCTTC,CASGDRSNEQFF
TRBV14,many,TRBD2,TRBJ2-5,TGTGCCAGCAGCCAGAGGGTAGCGGGAGTGGGTGAGACCCAGTACTTC,CASSQRVAGVGETQYF
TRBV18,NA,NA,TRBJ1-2,TGTGCCAGCTCACTTCTAACAACAGGTCCCCAAAACTATGGCTACACCTTC,CASSLLTTGPQNYGYTF
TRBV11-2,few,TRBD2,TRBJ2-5,TGTACCAGCAGCTTAGGTACTAGCGCATTCAGAGAGACCCAGTACTTC,CTSSLGTSAFRETQYF
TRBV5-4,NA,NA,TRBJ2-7,TGTGCCAGCAGCCGTCCTACGGGCTTGTCGATCGCCGAGCAGTACTTC,CASSRPTGLSIAEQYF
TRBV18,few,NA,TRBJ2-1,TGTGCCAGCTCCCAAATCGGGCAGATTTCCAACAATGAGCAGTTCTTC,CASSQIGQISNNEQFF
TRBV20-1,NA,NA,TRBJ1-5,TGCAGTGCTAGCCCCGCTCGTGGGGCTAATCAGCCCCAGCATTTT,CSASPARGANQPQHF
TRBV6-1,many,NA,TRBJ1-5,TGTGCCAGCAGTCCCACAGAGAGTTATAGCAATCAGCCCCAGCATTTT,CASSPTESYSNQPQHF
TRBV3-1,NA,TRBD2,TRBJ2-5,TGTGCCAGCAGCCCGGGCCCCATAGCGGGAGGTTCAGAGACCCAGTACTTC,CASSPGPIAGGSETQYF
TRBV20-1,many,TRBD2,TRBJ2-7,TGCAGTGCTAGAGATCCCCCACTAGCGGGGTTGAACTACGAGCAGTACTTC,CSARDPPLAGLNYEQYF
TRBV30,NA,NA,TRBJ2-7,TGTGCCTGGAGTGTACAGGGCCTTATCTACGAGCAGTACTTC,CAWSVQGLIYEQYF
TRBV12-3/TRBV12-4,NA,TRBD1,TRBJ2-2,TGTGCCAGCAGCGCCGGGACAGCCTTTCCCGGGGAGCTGTTTTTT,CASSAGTAFPGELFF
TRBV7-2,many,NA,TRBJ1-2,TGTGCCAGCAGCGCCCGGGACATGGGAGGCTACACCTTC,CASSARDMGGYTF
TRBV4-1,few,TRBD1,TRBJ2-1,TGCGCCAGCAGCCAATTTGACAGGGGAAATGAGCAGTTCTTC,CASSQFDRGNEQFF
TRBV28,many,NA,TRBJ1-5,TGTGCCAGCAGTTTACTTGGGATGTTGGGCAATCAGCCTCAGCATTTT,CASSLLGMLGNQPQHF
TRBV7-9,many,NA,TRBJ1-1,TGTGCCAGCAGCTCGGGGTCGGGAGCGGCCACTGAAGCTTTCTTT,CASSSGSGAATEAFF
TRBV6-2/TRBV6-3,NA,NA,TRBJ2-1,TGTGCCAGCAGTTACGTTTCGACGGTGGAGCAGTTCTTC,CASSYVSTVEQFF
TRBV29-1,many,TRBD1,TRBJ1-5,TGCAGCGTTTCCACAGGGGCCAGCAATCAGCCCCAGCATTTT,CSVSTGASNQPQHF
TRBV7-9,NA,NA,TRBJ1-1,TGTGCCAGCAGCTTTCAGACAGGTTGGGTCAAAGCTTTCTTT,CASSFQTGWVKAFF